One sample yielded the 32 T cell receptor beta chains listed below, sequenced in a study of long-term antiretroviral therapy in people with HIV. Sequencing relied on immunoSEQ assay v3.0, run at survey level. Sequencing was performed with immunoSEQ multiplex PCR; in TCRdb, only in-frame clones are kept and a portion is missing. The table records around 30,000 clones, around 80% of them present only once. This specimen was unsorted PBMCs, taken 1.5 years before starting antiretroviral therapy. All receptors come from a man younger than 35 with HIV.

The CDR3 DNA reads TGTGCCAGCAGCTTAGCAGGGGGGATTGAAAAACTGTTTTTT. Translation gives CASSLAGGIEKLFF. The chain joins TRBV7-9 to TRBJ1-4, with a weak D call TRBD1 (6 bases). CDR1 is SEHNR and CDR2 is FQNEAQ in the germline V gene (reference sequence). There are 14 residues in the CDR3. The V gene lost 0 bases and the J gene lost 7 bases, with 9 bases spanning the gap.

The chain uses TRBV30 and TRBJ1-1, with 7 bases fitting TRBD1. V shed 0 bases, J shed 0 bases, and the junction held 4 bases outside the gene matches. Germline V gene data show CDR1 as GTSNPN and CDR2 as SVGIG (reference sequence). The CDR3 has 15 residues. The CDR3, as DNA: TGTGCCTGGAGTGTCGGAGGGGGCGTGAACACTGAAGCTTTCTTT. It is translated as CAWSVGGGVNTEAFF.

The genes are TRBV7-9 and TRBJ2-1; D may be TRBD2 (6 bases). This CDR3 contains 14 residues. Trimming took off 1 base at V and 8 bases at J, with 12 bases between the two ends. Germline assignment: CDR1 SEHNR and CDR2 FQNEAQ (reference sequence). This CDR3 is CASSLDSGRYEQFF. In nucleotides, the CDR3 is TGTGCCAGCAGCTTAGATTCAGGGAGGTATGAGCAGTTCTTC.

The chain joins TRBV4-1 to TRBJ1-4, with D possibly matching TRBD1 (6 bases). Germline CDR1 reads MGHRA; CDR2 reads YSYEKL. Between the trimmed V and J ends, which lost 1 base and 8 bases, there was a span of 11 bases. This CDR3 spans 14 amino acids. CDR3 region: CASSQGRGGEKLFF. In DNA, the CDR3 is TGCGCCAGCAGCCAAGGGAGGGGGGGCGAAAAACTGTTTTTT.

The V and J genes are TRBV5-1 and TRBJ1-1; unclear D gene. Between the trimmed V and J ends, which lost 4 bases and 1 base, there was a span of 11 bases. Germline CDR1 reads SGHRS; CDR2 reads YFSETQ. CDR3 size: 14 residues. The CDR3 loop reads CASSRSTSNTEAFF. Here the CDR3 DNA reads TGCGCCAGCAGCCGATCGACTTCGAACACTGAAGCTTTCTTT.

The rearrangement uses TRBV9 and TRBJ1-4; no clear D. Trimming pared 0 bases from V and 4 bases from J, leaving 10 bases between. This CDR3 is built from 15 residues. Germline V gene data show CDR1 as SGDLS and CDR2 as YYNGEE. The CDR3 sequence is CASSVATGFNEKLFF. CDR3 sequence (DNA): TGTGCCAGCAGCGTAGCCACCGGGTTTAATGAAAAACTGTTTTTT.

The chain uses TRBV9 and TRBJ2-2; D not resolved. In germline, CDR1 is SGDLS, CDR2 YYNGEE. V lost 0 bases, J lost 5 bases, and 2 bases lay in between. This CDR3 spans 12 amino acids. This chain's CDR3 is CASSVGTGELFF. CDR3 DNA sequence: TGTGCCAGCAGCGTAGGTACCGGGGAGCTGTTTTTT. Looking up the rest from reference TRBV9 and TRBJ2-2 gives the full variable domain: DSGVTQTPKHLITATGQRVTLRCSPRSGDLSVYWYQQSLDQGLQFLIQYYNGEERAKGNILERFSAQQFPDLHSELNLSSLELGDSALYFCASSVGTGELFFGEGSRLTVL.

In regard to this clone: The sample holds other DNA sequences that translate to the same CDR3. This chain joins TRBV6-6 and TRBJ2-7; D is undetermined. V lost 0 bases and J 3 bases, leaving 9 bases between the germline ends. Germline V CDR1 and CDR2: MNHNY, SVGAGI (reference sequence). CDR3 length: 14 residues. The CDR3 DNA follows: TGTGCCAGCAGTTACTCGGGTCAGATCTACGAGCAGTACTTC. It translates to CASSYSGQIYEQYF.

This clone appeared once. V usage is TRBV15 and J usage is TRBJ1-3; 8 bases agree with TRBD1. The CDR3 has 15 residues. The germline V gene encodes CDR1 LNHNV and CDR2 YYDKDF (reference sequence). V was pared by 6 bases and J by 0 bases, with 4 bases of the junction left unmatched. The CDR3 is CATSTGGFSGNTIYF. CDR3 nucleotides: TGTGCCACCAGTACAGGGGGATTCTCTGGAAACACCATATATTTT.

V and J are TRBV9 and TRBJ2-5; possibly TRBD2 for D (5 bases). CDR3 length: 15 amino acids. The germline V gene encodes CDR1 SGDLS and CDR2 YYNGEE. Trimming removed 3 bases from V and 2 bases from J, with 14 bases in between. The CDR3 sequence is CASSAEGGRQETQYF. The CDR3 DNA reads TGTGCCAGCAGCGCCGAGGGCGGTAGGCAAGAGACCCAGTACTTC.

CDR3 DNA sequence: TGTGCCAGCAGCCAACGGGGGGGACCTAACACCGGGGAGCTGTTTTTT. Its translation is CASSQRGGPNTGELFF. The V and J genes are TRBV27 and TRBJ2-2, with 8 bases aligning to TRBD2. The junction had 8 bases not matched to a gene; V was cut back by 6 bases and J by 2 bases. Germline CDR1 and CDR2: MNHEY and SMNVEV (reference sequence). CDR3 length: 16 amino acids.

The chain uses TRBV12-5 and TRBJ2-2; D is unclear. V was clipped by 0 bases and J by 0 bases, with 14 bases between them. The CDR3 has 18 residues. Germline V gene data show CDR1 as LGHNT and CDR2 as FRNRAP. CDR3 sequence (DNA): TGTGCTAGTGGTTTGGTACCCGGAAAGCAAACGAACACCGGGGAGCTGTTTTTT. It codes for CASGLVPGKQTNTGELFF.

The V gene is TRBV11-2, the J gene TRBJ2-7, with TRBD2 as a possible D gene (6 bases). Germline assignment: CDR1 SGHAT and CDR2 FQNNGV. Trimming took 6 bases from V and 3 from J, leaving 12 bases between them. This CDR3 has 13 amino acids. The CDR3 region is CASSWDLYYEQYF. The CDR3, as DNA: TGTGCCAGCAGTTGGGACTTATACTACGAGCAGTACTTC. Full variable domain (remainder filled in from reference TRBV11-2 and TRBJ2-7): EAGVAQSPRYKIIEKRQSVAFWCNPISGHATLYWYQQILGQGPKLLIQFQNNGVVDDSQLPKDRFSAERLKGVDSTLKIQPAKLEDSAVYLCASSWDLYYEQYFGPGTRLTVT.

J is TRBJ2-5 and V is TRBV2, with D perhaps assigned TRBD1 or TRBD2 (5 bases each). V dropped 6 bases and J dropped 5 bases, with 19 bases sitting between them. CDR1 and CDR2 (germline): SNHLY, FYNNEI. The CDR3 totals 15 residues. The CDR3 spells CASRNPEGMGETQYF. CDR3 nucleotides: TGTGCCAGCAGAAACCCCGAGGGGATGGGGGAGACCCAGTACTTC.

The chain employs TRBV19 and TRBJ1-6, with a tentative D call TRBD1 (6 bases). The CDR3 runs 15 residues. Between the trimmed V and J ends, which lost 7 bases and 9 bases, there was a span of 19 bases. From germline, CDR1 is LNHDA and CDR2 SQIVND (reference sequence). This chain's CDR3 is CASTPSIAGASPLHF. The DNA of the CDR3 is TGTGCCAGTACCCCTTCGATAGCAGGGGCTTCACCCCTCCACTTT.

The chain joins TRBV5-4 to TRBJ2-7; TRBD1 agrees at 9 bases. V shed 0 bases and J 3 bases; nucleotides not matched to a gene: 4. There are 15 residues in the CDR3. Germline CDR1 reads SGHNT; CDR2 reads YYREEE (reference sequence). CDR3 amino acids: CASSLASTGGYEQYF. For the CDR3, the DNA is TGTGCCAGCAGCTTGGCCTCGACAGGGGGCTACGAGCAGTACTTC.

The chain joins TRBV6-5 to TRBJ2-3; 10 bases are a match to TRBD2. Germline CDR1 reads MNHEY; CDR2 reads SVGAGI. The CDR3 is 15 amino acids. V dropped 2 bases and J dropped 5; count of bases not matched to a gene: 4. The CDR3 region is CASSYSGGAIDTQYF. The CDR3 DNA is TGTGCCAGCAGTTACAGCGGGGGGGCGATAGATACGCAGTATTTT.

V usage is TRBV5-3 and J usage is TRBJ2-7; 8 nucleotides match TRBD2. TRBV5-3 is an ORF for which the function is uncertain. V shed 0 bases, J shed 1 base, and the junction held 6 bases outside the gene matches. This CDR3 spans 16 amino acids. Written as DNA, the CDR3 is TGTGCCAGAAGCTTGGTTCCAGCGGGGGCGTCCTACGAGCAGTACTTC. It is translated as CARSLVPAGASYEQYF.

This clone was counted once. The gene calls are TRBV5-1 and TRBJ1-4; D may be TRBD1 (5 bases). This CDR3 has 16 residues. CDR1 SGHRS and CDR2 YFSETQ come from the germline V gene. Trimming stripped 0 bases from V and 0 bases from J, with 9 bases between. The chain's CDR3 is CASSLAPRATNEKLFF. The DNA of the CDR3 is TGCGCCAGCAGCTTGGCGCCCAGGGCAACTAATGAAAAACTGTTTTTT.

J is TRBJ1-5 and V is TRBV10-2, with a weak D call TRBD1 (6 bases). This CDR3 contains 15 residues. V dropped 3 bases and J dropped 3 bases, with 12 bases sitting between them. Per the germline V gene, CDR1 is WSHSY and CDR2 is SAAADI. The CDR3 coding sequence is TGCGCCAGCAGTGACGGGGGGCTAAACAATCAGCCCCAGCATTTT. Protein product: CASSDGGLNNQPQHF.

V usage is TRBV5-1 and J usage is TRBJ2-2; TRBD2 aligns across 7 bases. With V trimmed by 3 bases and J by 5 bases, 1 base remained unmatched. Germline V gene lookup returns CDR1 SGHRS and CDR2 YFSETQ. The CDR3 is made up of 13 amino acids. The CDR3 nucleotides are TGCGCCAGCAGCTGGGAGGGGACCGGGGAGCTGTTTTTT. Translated, it gives CASSWEGTGELFF.

V gene TRBV21-1 combines with J gene TRBJ1-4. TRBV21-1 is termed a pseudogene. This CDR3 comprises 13 residues. As DNA, the CDR3 is TGTGCCAGCAGTCTCGGGACTAATGAAAAACTGTTTTTT. Amino acid sequence: CASSLGTNEKLFF.

The genes are TRBV5-6 and TRBJ2-4, with D tentatively TRBD1 (6 bases). The V end lost 2 bases, the J end lost 1 base, and 10 bases lay between the germline ends. Germline V gene sequence: CDR1 SGHDT, CDR2 YYEEEE. CDR3 length: 15 residues. The CDR3 protein is CASSFFQGAKNIQYF. The CDR3 DNA reads as TGTGCCAGCAGCTTTTTTCAGGGGGCCAAAAACATTCAGTACTTC.

V and J are TRBV4-1 and TRBJ2-6, with D unresolved. Trimming removed 4 bases at V and 2 bases at J, with 3 bases between. Germline V gives CDR1 MGHRA, CDR2 YSYEKL. This CDR3 has 13 residues. The CDR3 loop reads CASSPAGANVLTF. CDR3 sequence (DNA): TGCGCCAGCAGCCCAGCTGGGGCCAACGTCCTGACTTTC.

This clone was counted between two and nine times. The rearrangement links TRBV7-2 to TRBJ1-2; D is ambiguous. This CDR3 region has 12 residues. Germline V gene data show CDR1 as SGHTA and CDR2 as FQGNSA. The V and J ends lost 0 bases and 7 bases respectively, with 6 bases between them. The CDR3 loop reads CASSLAWGGYTF. CDR3 coding DNA: TGTGCCAGCAGCTTAGCGTGGGGTGGCTACACCTTC.

The chain joins TRBV28 to TRBJ2-7, with 7 bases matching TRBD1. The germline CDR1 and CDR2 sequences are MDHEN and SYDVKM. The CDR3 totals 14 residues. After removal of 8 bases from V and 2 bases from J, the junction contained 9 bases not matched to a gene. As DNA, the CDR3 is TGTGCCAGCCTTACGCATCAGGGGGCCTACGAGCAGTACTTC. As protein: CASLTHQGAYEQYF.

The V gene is TRBV18, the J gene TRBJ2-7, with 9 bases that match TRBD2. The V segment lost 2 bases and the J segment 3 bases; nucleotides outside the gene matches: 5. This CDR3 is 15 amino acids long. Looked up from germline, CDR1 is KGHSH and CDR2 is LQKENI. This chain's CDR3 is CASSPEAGGFYEQYF. The DNA of the CDR3 is TGTGCCAGCTCACCAGAAGCGGGAGGCTTCTACGAGCAGTACTTC.

Turning to this clone: An end of the junction does not agree with germline; a read error may underlie this. The chain couples TRBV7-7 to TRBJ2-1; D gene ambiguous. CDR1 SSHAT and CDR2 FNYEAQ come from the germline V gene (reference sequence). The CDR3 totals 13 residues. The CDR3 DNA sequence: TGTGCTAGCAGCTCCCGCCTGGGCAATGAGCAGTTCTTC. Its protein product is CASSSRLGNEQFF.

This clone has a handful of counts. The V and J genes are TRBV7-6 and TRBJ2-7; 7 nucleotides agree with TRBD1. CDR3 length equals 16 residues. V lost 4 bases, J lost 0 bases, and 9 bases stayed unmatched. Germline loops: CDR1 SGHVS, CDR2 FNYEAQ. Here the CDR3 reads CASSSAGTDNSYEQYF. In DNA, the CDR3 is TGTGCCAGCAGCTCCGCCGGGACAGATAACTCCTACGAGCAGTACTTC. Full variable domain (outside the CDR3, taken from reference TRBV7-6 and TRBJ2-7): GAGVSQSPRYKVTKRGQDVALRCDPISGHVSLYWYRQALGQGPEFLTYFNYEAQQDKSGLPNDRFSAERPEGSISTLTIQRTEQRDSAMYRCASSSAGTDNSYEQYFGPGTRLTVT.

The CDR3 nucleotides read TGTGCCAGCAGCTTAGTGGGGCCCTCCTACGAGCAGTACTTC. It codes for CASSLVGPSYEQYF. The rearrangement links TRBV11-2 to TRBJ2-7, with D possibly TRBD1 on 5 matching bases. CDR3 length equals 14 residues. Germline CDR1 and CDR2: SGHAT and FQNNGV. Trimming shortened V by 1 base and J by 0 bases, and 7 bases separated the two germline ends.

V is TRBV18 and J is TRBJ1-4; 7 bases are shared with TRBD1. The CDR3 extends over 15 amino acids. Germline lookup yields CDR1 KGHSH and CDR2 LQKENI. Trimming removed 5 bases from V and 6 bases from J; junction bases left unmatched: 9. CDR3 sequence: CASSSNRGSDEKLFF. The CDR3 bases are TGTGCCAGCTCATCTAACAGGGGTTCCGATGAAAAACTGTTTTTT.

The chain has TRBV19 and TRBJ2-7; 7 nucleotides line up with TRBD1. V lost 4 bases to trimming and J lost 0 bases; unmatched junction nucleotides: 3. The CDR3 length is 14 residues. Germline V gives CDR1 LNHDA, CDR2 SQIVND (reference sequence). This CDR3 reads CASSTGQDSYEQYF. The CDR3 nucleotides are TGTGCCAGTAGTACAGGACAGGACTCCTACGAGCAGTACTTC.